This TCR beta chain was documented in a study of blood T cell repertoires in COVID-19. The V gene end was trimmed by 1 base and the J gene end by 7 bases; junction bases not matched to a gene: 4. CDR1 is LGHNA and CDR2 is YNFKEQ in the germline V gene. The CDR3 consists of 15 residues. Profiling relied on immunoSEQ multiplex PCR, and the TCRdb table lists in-frame clones only, not all of them. The table has 20,000 or so clones, approximately 86% seen once. The TCR originated in a human donor with acute or convalescent COVID-19. The donor label of this sample is uncertain. The rearrangement links TRBV4-2 to TRBJ2-1; 10 bases are shared with TRBD1. Sample: peripheral blood. CDR3 region: CASSQGGQGRNEQFF. CDR3 bases: TGTGCCAGCAGCCAAGGGGGACAGGGGAGAAATGAGCAGTTCTTC.